This T cell receptor beta chain was documented in a study of identical twins. Study-level points and caveats: Cord blood beta clonotypes that were abundant carried fewer insertions, and memory repertoires showed no such trend. Zero-insertion analyses were open to partial confounding by invariant MAIT and iNKT cells. The study reached conclusions through statistical analysis that was cross-sectional, not following the same donors.

This clonotype turned up a few times. Antigen: not known. A universal primer site came from template switching; cDNA carried unique molecular identifiers. TCRdb analysed the 5' RACE reads with MiXCR anew, one entry per CDR3 protein. The sample records around 510,000 distinct CDR3 sequences, around an eighth being singletons. V shed 5 bases and J 10 bases; nucleotides not matched to a gene: 8. CDR3 length: 13 residues. From germline, CDR1 is SGHTA and CDR2 FQGNSA. The same specimen was also included in a second study, on yellow fever vaccine responses in identical twins.

Sequencing used CD4+ T cells sorted from blood. This rearrangement joins TRBV7-2 to TRBJ2-1, with 7 bases that match TRBD1. This receptor was identified in a woman under 30 in good health. CDR3 sequence reads: CASSRGQEREQFF. Here the CDR3 DNA reads TGTGCCAGCAGCCGCGGACAGGAAAGGGAGCAGTTCTTC. Full variable domain (missing parts from reference TRBV7-2 and TRBJ2-1): GAGVSQSPSNKVTEKGKDVELRCDPISGHTALYWYRQSLGQGLEFLIYFQGNSAPDKSGLPSDRFSAERTGGSVSTLTIQRTQQEDSAVYLCASSRGQEREQFFGPGTRLTVL.